What follows are 12 T cell receptor beta chains derived from one specimen sequenced in a study of cytomegalovirus exposure and HLA in healthy donors. 13 Jbeta primers and 60 Vbeta primers were used for the PCR. Repertoires were generated with immunoSEQ multiplex PCR, while TCRdb's copy carries only in-frame clones and drops some. The sample has 90,000 to 120,000 clones, over 70% seen once. Material: PBMCs. These receptors were obtained from a man in his thirties or forties in good health and CMV-seronegative.

This sequence joins TRBV10-3 and TRBJ1-5; TRBD1 matches 7 bases. Losses at the gene ends were 10 bases for V and 3 bases for J; bases not matched to a gene: 9. The CDR3 consists of 14 residues. From germline, CDR1 is ENHRY and CDR2 SYGVKD. DNA for the CDR3: TGTGCCACGGGGGGGGACAGTTCCAATCAGCCCCAGCATTTT. This sequence encodes CATGGDSSNQPQHF.

J is TRBJ2-7 and V is TRBV5-1; weak D call: TRBD2 (6 bases). V was cut by 4 bases and J by 3 bases, with 17 bases left in between. The length of the CDR3 is 15 residues. CDR1 is SGHRS, CDR2 YFSETQ, per germline. CDR3 bases: TGCGCCAGCAGCCCCGGGGGAGCGTCAGACTACGAGCAGTACTTC. This encodes CASSPGGASDYEQYF.

The chain carries TRBV28 and TRBJ2-7; D gene uncertain. The CDR3 extends over 15 amino acids. Germline CDR1 MDHEN, CDR2 SYDVKM. V shed 3 bases and J shed 0 bases, with 12 bases lying between them. CDR3 bases: TGTGCCAGCAGTTTGTCCGAGACAAGCTCCTACGAGCAGTACTTC. As protein: CASSLSETSSYEQYF.

This chain links TRBV7-9 with TRBJ2-1, with 9 positions matching TRBD2. In germline, CDR1 is SEHNR, CDR2 FQNEAQ (reference sequence). The V gene end was trimmed by 5 bases and the J gene end by 0 bases; junction bases not matched to a gene: 5. The CDR3 runs 16 residues. This CDR3 is CASSRGGGSSYNEQFF. The CDR3 nucleotides are TGTGCCAGCAGCCGCGGGGGGGGCAGCTCCTACAATGAGCAGTTCTTC.

This chain joins TRBV28 and TRBJ2-5; 7 bases fit TRBD2. The CDR3 covers 15 residues. The germline gives CDR1 MDHEN, CDR2 SYDVKM. J lost 4 bases, V lost 1 base, and 6 bases had no gene match. CDR3 sequence (DNA): TGTGCCAGCAGTTTATCACCCAGCGGGATAGAGACCCAGTACTTC. Residues: CASSLSPSGIETQYF.

This chain uses TRBV5-1 with TRBJ2-2; D is undetermined. Trimming removed 0 bases from V and 3 bases from J, with 3 bases in between. The germline V gene has CDR1 SGHRS and CDR2 YFSETQ. CDR3 length: 13 amino acids. The CDR3 nucleotides are TGCGCCAGCAGCTTGGACTACACCGGGGAGCTGTTTTTT. This sequence encodes CASSLDYTGELFF.

The V call is TRBV5-1, the J call TRBJ1-2; D gene ambiguous. V was pared by 0 bases and J by 6 bases, with 12 bases between. Germline values: CDR1 SGHRS, CDR2 YFSETQ. CDR3 size: 14 residues. CDR3 sequence: CASSLAMRFNGYTF. The CDR3 coding sequence is TGCGCCAGCAGCTTGGCCATGAGGTTTAATGGCTACACCTTC.

This clone appeared a few times. CDR3 DNA: TGCGCCAGCAGCTTGGGCCAGGGGATGGATGAGCAGTTCTTC. It translates to CASSLGQGMDEQFF. The chain joins TRBV5-1 to TRBJ2-1, with D possibly being TRBD1 (6 bases). The ends were cut back, 0 bases at V and 8 bases at J, with 12 bases in the middle. The CDR3 is 14 residues long. Germline CDR1 reads SGHRS; CDR2 reads YFSETQ. The variable domain in full, completed from reference TRBV5-1 and TRBJ2-1, reads KAGVTQTPRYLIKTRGQQVTLSCSPISGHRSVSWYQQTPGQGLQFLFEYFSETQRNKGNFPGRFSGRQFSNSRSEMNVSTLELGDSALYLCASSLGQGMDEQFFGPGTRLTVL.

The chain combines TRBV25-1 with TRBJ2-1; D is perhaps TRBD1 (7 bases). The germline gives CDR1 MGHDK, CDR2 SYGVNS. The CDR3 runs to 15 residues. V was cut by 6 bases and J by 4 bases, with 16 bases left in between. This CDR3 is CASRKGQGGYNEQFF. In DNA form, the CDR3 reads TGTGCCAGCAGGAAGGGGCAGGGGGGATACAATGAGCAGTTCTTC.

The chain is built from TRBV29-1 and TRBJ1-1; D is unresolved. The CDR3 consists of 11 residues. With 7 bases removed from V and 5 bases from J, the gap between germline ends came to 11 bases. CDR1 is SQVTM and CDR2 is ANQGSEA in the germline V gene. CDR3 bases: TGCAGCGCCGAGGTAAGGACTGAAGCTTTCTTT. It specifies CSAEVRTEAFF.

The rearrangement links TRBV23-1 to TRBJ1-3; 9 positions match TRBD1. TRBV23-1 qualifies as an ORF whose function is uncertain. Germline trimming cut 8 bases from V and 8 bases from J; bases unmatched to any gene: 7. This CDR3 contains 13 residues. The CDR3 region is CASSTGGLDTIYF. Written as DNA, the CDR3 is TGCGCCAGCTCAACAGGGGGCTTAGACACCATATATTTT.

This clone was detected once. The chain carries TRBV7-9 and TRBJ1-2; maybe TRBD1 (6 bases). The CDR3 spans 15 residues. Per germline, CDR1 SEHNR and CDR2 FQNEAQ (reference sequence). Trimming stripped 1 base from V and 0 bases from J, with 9 bases between. CDR3 in amino acids: CASSLGQDPNYGYTF. The CDR3 nucleotides are TGTGCCAGCAGCTTAGGACAGGACCCTAACTATGGCTACACCTTC.